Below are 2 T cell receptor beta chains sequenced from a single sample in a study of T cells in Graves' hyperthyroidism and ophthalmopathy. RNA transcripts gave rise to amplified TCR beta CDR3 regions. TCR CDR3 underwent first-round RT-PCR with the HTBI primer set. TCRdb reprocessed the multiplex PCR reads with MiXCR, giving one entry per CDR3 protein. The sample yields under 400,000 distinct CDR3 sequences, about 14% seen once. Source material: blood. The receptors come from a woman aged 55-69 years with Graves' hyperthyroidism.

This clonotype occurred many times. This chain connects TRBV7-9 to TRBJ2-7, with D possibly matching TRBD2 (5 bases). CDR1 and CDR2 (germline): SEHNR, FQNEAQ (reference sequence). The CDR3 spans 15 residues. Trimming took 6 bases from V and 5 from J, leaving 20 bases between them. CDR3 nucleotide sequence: TGTGCCAGCAGTATTTGGGAGAGTGGGGTCCACGAGCAGTACTTC. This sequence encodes CASSIWESGVHEQYF.

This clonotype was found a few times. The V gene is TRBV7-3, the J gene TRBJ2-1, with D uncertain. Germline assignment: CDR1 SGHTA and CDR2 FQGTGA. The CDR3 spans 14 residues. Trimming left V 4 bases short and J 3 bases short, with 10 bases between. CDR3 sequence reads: CASSSGPDYNEQFF. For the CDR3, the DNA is TGTGCCAGCAGCTCTGGACCAGACTACAATGAGCAGTTCTTC.